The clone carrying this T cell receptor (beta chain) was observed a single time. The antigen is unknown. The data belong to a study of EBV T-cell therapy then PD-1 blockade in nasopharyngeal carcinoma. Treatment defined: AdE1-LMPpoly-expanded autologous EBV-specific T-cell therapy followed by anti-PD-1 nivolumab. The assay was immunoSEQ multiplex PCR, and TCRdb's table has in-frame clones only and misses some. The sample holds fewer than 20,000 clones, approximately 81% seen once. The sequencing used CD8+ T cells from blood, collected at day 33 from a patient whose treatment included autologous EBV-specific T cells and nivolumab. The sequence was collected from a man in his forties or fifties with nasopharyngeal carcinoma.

Here the CDR3 reads CASSVGGSAGNTIYF. The CDR3 DNA is TGTGCCAGCAGCGTAGGGGGGTCCGCTGGAAACACCATATATTTT. The chain combines TRBV9 with TRBJ1-3; the D gene is possibly TRBD1 (5 bases). CDR3 length equals 15 residues. The germline V gene has CDR1 SGDLS and CDR2 YYNGEE. The V gene lost 0 bases and the J gene lost 2 bases, with 9 bases spanning the gap.